This T cell receptor (beta chain) was found in a study of T cells in Graves' hyperthyroidism and ophthalmopathy. Study results and caveats: Most clonotypes that expanded in the thyroid above 0.001 also showed up in blood. Through a model of 13 V-J features, ophthalmopathy was separated from stable hyperthyroidism.

The source material, RNA transcripts, was used to amplify TCR beta CDR3 regions. The HTBI primer set was used in a first-round RT-PCR of the TCR CDR3. MiXCR, applied by TCRdb to the multiplex PCR reads, yields one record per CDR3 protein. This sample has 450,000 to 700,000 distinct CDR3 sequences, with about half found just once. This CDR3 is 12 amino acids long. Germline CDR1 reads ENHRY; CDR2 reads SYGVKD. V lost 7 bases, J lost 1 base, and 7 bases lay in between. This clonotype was observed a few times. Its target is unknown. This receptor was taken from an adult woman with Graves' disease, either hyperthyroidism or ophthalmopathy (not recorded which). The chain carries TRBV10-3 and TRBJ1-1; D is undetermined. The sequenced sample was peripheral blood or thyroid tissue (not recorded which). As DNA, the CDR3 is TGTGCCATCATGGAAGGGAACACTGAAGCTTTCTTT. This codes for CAIMEGNTEAFF.